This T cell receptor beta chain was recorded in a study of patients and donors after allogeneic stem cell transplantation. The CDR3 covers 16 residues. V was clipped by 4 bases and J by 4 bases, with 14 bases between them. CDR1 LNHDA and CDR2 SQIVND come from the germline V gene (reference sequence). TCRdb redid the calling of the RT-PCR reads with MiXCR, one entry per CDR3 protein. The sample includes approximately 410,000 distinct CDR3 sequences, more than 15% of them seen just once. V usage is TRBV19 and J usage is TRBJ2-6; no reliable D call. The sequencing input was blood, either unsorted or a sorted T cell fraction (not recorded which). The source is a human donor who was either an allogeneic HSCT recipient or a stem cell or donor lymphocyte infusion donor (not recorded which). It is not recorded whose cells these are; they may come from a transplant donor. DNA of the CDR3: TGTGCCAGTAGTACTCCTATCCCGTCCGGGGCCAACGTCCTGACTTTC. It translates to CASSTPIPSGANVLTF.